These 30 T cell receptor beta chains were all obtained from the same sample, sequenced in a study of CD4 T cells in relation to SARS-CoV-2 and coronaviruses. These TCRs' antigens remain unknown. Profiled with immunoSEQ multiplex PCR; TCRdb holds only in-frame clones, not every one. The sample contains about 36,000 clones, more than 65% of which appear only once. Sequencing was done on a sample of memory CD4+ T cells from PBMCs, cultured in vitro. These receptors were obtained from an adult with COVID-19.

This rearrangement joins TRBV30 to TRBJ2-3, with 12 nucleotides matching TRBD2. Germline-derived CDR1 and CDR2 are GTSNPN and SVGIG (reference sequence). The length of the CDR3 is 14 residues. Germline trimming cut 3 bases from V and 6 bases from J; bases unmatched to any gene: 4. This chain's CDR3 is CAWRLAGGRDTQYF. In DNA, the CDR3 is TGTGCCTGGAGGCTAGCGGGAGGGAGGGATACGCAGTATTTT.

The rearrangement joins TRBV29-1 to TRBJ2-3, with 7 bases lining up with TRBD2. The CDR3 loop spans 16 amino acids. Germline V gives CDR1 SQVTM, CDR2 ANQGSEA. The V segment lost 0 bases and the J segment 6 bases; nucleotides outside the gene matches: 12. CDR3 nucleotide sequence: TGCAGCGTTGAAGATCTCAGGCGGGAGTGGGGTGATACGCAGTATTTT. Translating it yields CSVEDLRREWGDTQYF.

This sequence joins TRBV27 and TRBJ2-3, with 13 bases matching TRBD2. V lost 3 bases to trimming and J lost 3 bases; unmatched junction nucleotides: 9. CDR1 and CDR2 (germline): MNHEY, SMNVEV (reference sequence). The CDR3 is made up of 18 amino acids. In DNA form, the CDR3 reads TGTGCCAGCAGTTTTGAAGGGCAGACTAGCGGGAGGACAGATACGCAGTATTTT. Protein: CASSFEGQTSGRTDTQYF.

The V gene is TRBV7-8, the J gene TRBJ2-1, with 7 positions matching TRBD2. The CDR3 contains 18 residues. Germline trimming cut 0 bases from V and 7 bases from J; bases unmatched to any gene: 15. Germline loops: CDR1 SGHVS, CDR2 FQNEAQ. The CDR3 DNA reads as TGTGCCAGCAGCTTAGCGTATTGGGGGGAGGGCCCCGTAAATGAGCAGTTCTTC. It translates to CASSLAYWGEGPVNEQFF.

V is TRBV10-3 and J is TRBJ2-2; 7 bases fit TRBD2. J lost 4 bases, V lost 11 bases, and 10 bases had no gene match. CDR1 is ENHRY and CDR2 is SYGVKD in the germline V gene. This CDR3 spans 14 amino acids. The CDR3 region is CAARGRVGTGELFF. The CDR3 nucleotides read TGTGCCGCCCGGGGGAGGGTAGGCACCGGGGAGCTGTTTTTT.

This clone turned up a few times. The chain combines TRBV7-6 with TRBJ1-3, with 8 bases identical to TRBD1. Trimming at V came to 6 bases and at J to 4 bases, leaving 17 bases not matched to a gene. The CDR3 has 18 amino acids. Germline V gives CDR1 SGHVS, CDR2 FNYEAQ. This CDR3 is CASSRSPGQVASGNTIYF. The CDR3 nucleotides are TGTGCCAGCAGTCGAAGCCCGGGACAGGTGGCTTCCGGAAACACCATATATTTT.

The chain joins TRBV6-5 to TRBJ1-1, with TRBD1 as a possible D gene (5 bases). The CDR3 covers 12 residues. Trimming removed 6 bases from V and 5 bases from J, with 10 bases in between. Germline CDR1 is MNHEY and CDR2 is SVGAGI. CDR3 bases: TGTGCCAGCAGGAGGGGTTGGACTGAAGCTTTCTTT. Translation gives CASRRGWTEAFF.

The chain combines TRBV27 with TRBJ1-2; tentative D call: TRBD1 (5 bases). Trimming took off 5 bases at V and 8 bases at J, with 12 bases between the two ends. CDR1 MNHEY and CDR2 SMNVEV come from the germline V gene (reference sequence). CDR3 length: 12 residues. CDR3 in DNA: TGTGCCAGCAGTAAGCAGGGTATCGGCTACACCTTC. It translates to CASSKQGIGYTF.

V gene TRBV7-2 combines with J gene TRBJ1-5, with 7 bases aligning to TRBD1. From germline, CDR1 is SGHTA and CDR2 FQGNSA. V gave up 4 bases and J gave up 3 bases; unmatched junction bases: 3. The CDR3 is 14 amino acids. Written as DNA, the CDR3 is TGTGCCAGCAGCTCGGGACAGTTCAATCAGCCCCAGCATTTT. Its translation: CASSSGQFNQPQHF. The complete variable domain, with remaining parts taken from reference TRBV7-2 and TRBJ1-5, reads GAGVSQSPSNKVTEKGKDVELRCDPISGHTALYWYRQSLGQGLEFLIYFQGNSAPDKSGLPSDRFSAERTGGSVSTLTIQRTQQEDSAVYLCASSSGQFNQPQHFGDGTRLSIL.

The V and J genes are TRBV20-1 and TRBJ2-1, with D maybe TRBD2 (6 bases). Per germline, CDR1 DFQATT and CDR2 SNEGSKA (reference sequence). CDR3 length equals 15 residues. The V end lost 3 bases, the J end lost 9 bases, and 21 bases lay between the germline ends. The CDR3 sequence: CSASPFGTGASEQFF. The DNA for the CDR3 is TGCAGTGCTAGTCCATTTGGTACGGGAGCGAGTGAGCAGTTCTTC.

The chain combines TRBV11-2 with TRBJ2-3; 10 bases are shared with TRBD2. Germline CDR1 reads SGHAT; CDR2 reads FQNNGV. The CDR3 is 14 amino acids. The V and J ends lost 5 bases and 1 base, in that order; junction bases with no gene match: 0. As DNA, the CDR3 is TGTGCCAGCAGCCTAGCGGGAGGCACAGATACGCAGTATTTT. Translating gives CASSLAGGTDTQYF.

The chain has TRBV24-1 and TRBJ2-7; tentative D call: TRBD1 (6 bases). The CDR3 consists of 14 residues. CDR1 is KGHDR and CDR2 is SFDVKD in the germline V gene. The ends were cut back, 6 bases at V and 3 bases at J, with 14 bases in the middle. This CDR3 is CATSPRGMNYEQYF. The CDR3 nucleotides read TGTGCCACCAGTCCCAGGGGAATGAACTACGAGCAGTACTTC.

A remark on this clone: The junction and the germline gene differ at one end; a read error may be behind it. The chain joins TRBV4-1 to TRBJ2-3, with D hard to call. The CDR3 consists of 16 residues. Germline-derived CDR1 and CDR2 are MGHRA and YSYEKL. The CDR3 sequence is CASSQDSGSIKDTQYF. The CDR3 DNA reads TGCGCCAGTAGCCAAGATTCCGGCTCCATTAAGGATACGCAGTATTTT.

The chain carries TRBV30 and TRBJ1-1; 8 nucleotides align to TRBD1. The trim removed 5 bases at V and 0 bases at J, leaving 11 bases unmatched. This CDR3 is built from 16 residues. Germline V gene data show CDR1 as GTSNPN and CDR2 as SVGIG (reference sequence). CDR3 sequence: CAWGSPRDRMNTEAFF. In DNA, the CDR3 is TGTGCCTGGGGTAGTCCCCGGGACAGGATGAACACTGAAGCTTTCTTT.

The V gene is TRBV2, the J gene TRBJ1-1; weak D call: TRBD1 (5 bases). The V end was cut by 6 bases, the J end by 1 base, with 12 bases between. Germline CDR1 reads SNHLY; CDR2 reads FYNNEI. The CDR3 sequence is 14 residues long. The CDR3 sequence: CASSPGIPNTEAFF. The CDR3 DNA is TGTGCCAGCAGCCCAGGGATTCCGAACACTGAAGCTTTCTTT.

This sequence joins TRBV6-1 and TRBJ2-3, with 8 nucleotides matching TRBD2. There are 17 residues in the CDR3. Trimming at V came to 4 bases and at J to 8 bases, leaving 17 bases not matched to a gene. Germline V CDR1 and CDR2: MNHNS, SASEGT. The DNA for the CDR3 is TGTGCCAGCAGTGGGGGTGGCGGGAGGAGACGACCGGGTACGCAGTATTTT. Translation gives CASSGGGGRRRPGTQYF.

V usage is TRBV19 and J usage is TRBJ1-5; tentatively, D is TRBD1 (5 bases). Trimming shortened V by 5 bases and J by 0 bases, and 14 bases separated the two germline ends. The length of the CDR3 is 16 residues. Germline V gene sequence: CDR1 LNHDA, CDR2 SQIVND (reference sequence). The CDR3 DNA sequence: TGTGCCAGTAGTTCCGGGACCAAATATAGCAATCAGCCCCAGCATTTT. This encodes CASSSGTKYSNQPQHF.

V gene TRBV28 combines with J gene TRBJ2-7; TRBD2 agrees at 8 bases. With 6 bases clipped from V and 2 bases from J, the junction kept 12 bases outside the gene matches. This CDR3 is 16 amino acids long. The germline gives CDR1 MDHEN, CDR2 SYDVKM. CDR3 protein: CASSPGSFSGTYEQYF. As DNA, the CDR3 is TGTGCCAGCAGCCCGGGTAGTTTTAGCGGGACCTACGAGCAGTACTTC.

This clone has just one count. The gene calls are TRBV6-5 and TRBJ2-7, with TRBD2 as a possible D gene (6 bases). Germline V CDR1 and CDR2: MNHEY, SVGAGI. The CDR3 sequence is 15 residues long. The V end lost 0 bases, the J end lost 3 bases, and 12 bases lay between the germline ends. The CDR3: CASSYSSGESYEQYF. The CDR3 DNA reads TGTGCCAGCAGTTACTCTAGCGGAGAGAGCTACGAGCAGTACTTC.

The chain recombines TRBV7-3 with TRBJ2-3; tentatively, D is TRBD1 (6 bases). CDR3 size: 14 residues. The V gene lost 0 bases and the J gene lost 7 bases, with 11 bases spanning the gap. Germline values: CDR1 SGHTA, CDR2 FQGTGA. Here the CDR3 reads CASSLTQGIHTQYF. The CDR3 DNA follows: TGTGCCAGCAGCTTAACGCAGGGGATCCATACGCAGTATTTT.

The rearrangement links TRBV3-1 (or the pseudogene TRBV3-2) to TRBJ2-2; possibly TRBD1 or TRBD2 for D (5 bases each). The germline V gene has CDR1 LGHDT and CDR2 YNNKEL (reference sequence). The CDR3 is 14 residues long. Trimming pared 4 bases from V and 6 bases from J, leaving 12 bases between. The DNA for the CDR3 is TGTGCCAGCAGCCCTGCGTTGGGACCCGGGGAGCTGTTTTTT. Translation gives CASSPALGPGELFF.

J is TRBJ2-3 and V is TRBV2; a possible D gene is TRBD2 (5 bases). V was pared by 4 bases and J by 4 bases, with 18 bases between. The CDR3 extends over 16 amino acids. CDR1 is SNHLY, CDR2 FYNNEI, per germline. CDR3 sequence (DNA): TGTGCCAGCAGTGCCGGCCGGGAACCCCAGGCAGATACGCAGTATTTT. It specifies CASSAGREPQADTQYF.

V and J are TRBV19 and TRBJ1-2, with D perhaps matching TRBD1 (6 bases). V lost 5 bases and J lost 4, with 17 bases in between. In germline, CDR1 is LNHDA, CDR2 SQIVND (reference sequence). The CDR3 runs to 15 residues. The CDR3 region is CASSDTGYRAYGYTF. The CDR3 DNA follows: TGTGCCAGTAGTGATACAGGGTACCGTGCCTATGGCTACACCTTC.

This chain joins TRBV21-1 and TRBJ2-7; the DNA was not used to check the table's D call, TRBD1. TRBV21-1 is flagged as a pseudogene. There are 15 residues in the CDR3. CDR3 sequence: CASKEDRDLTYEQYF. CDR3 in DNA: TGTGCCAGCAAAGAGGACAGGGATTTAACCTACGAGCAGTACTTC.

The chain uses TRBV3-1 (or the pseudogene TRBV3-2) and TRBJ2-5; 11 bases align to TRBD2. The V segment lost 0 bases and the J segment 5 bases; nucleotides outside the gene matches: 5. The CDR3 totals 16 residues. Germline V gene lookup returns CDR1 LGHDT and CDR2 YNNKEL (reference sequence). The CDR3 spells CASSQELAGGWETQYF. The DNA of the CDR3 is TGTGCCAGCAGCCAAGAATTAGCGGGAGGGTGGGAGACCCAGTACTTC.

The CDR3 DNA is TGTGCCAGCAGTGTCCAGGGGAATCTGGACGAGCAGTACTTC. Translated: CASSVQGNLDEQYF. The chain joins TRBV27 to TRBJ2-7; D possibly corresponds to TRBD1 (6 bases). Trimming cost V 5 bases and J 5 bases, with 16 bases left between them. Looked up from germline, CDR1 is MNHEY and CDR2 is SMNVEV (reference sequence). The CDR3 spans 14 residues.

The chain is built from TRBV5-6 and TRBJ2-7, with a weak D call TRBD2 (6 bases). Germline CDR1 reads SGHDT; CDR2 reads YYEEEE. The ends were cut back, 1 base at V and 6 bases at J, with 17 bases in the middle. The CDR3 runs 15 residues. For the CDR3, the DNA is TGTGCCAGCAGCTTGCGTAGCGGTCAAACCGGCGAGCAGTACTTC. Amino acids: CASSLRSGQTGEQYF.

The genes are TRBV3-1 (or the pseudogene TRBV3-2) and TRBJ2-1, with 11 bases identical to TRBD2. CDR3 size: 17 residues. V was pared by 1 base and J by 12 bases, with 14 bases of the junction left unmatched. From germline, CDR1 is LGHDT and CDR2 YNNKEL (reference sequence). DNA for the CDR3: TGTGCCAGCAGCCAAGCGGTTATAGGACTAGCGGGCATGGCGCAGTTCTTC. It translates to CASSQAVIGLAGMAQFF.

This clone was detected only once. The chain carries TRBV15 and TRBJ2-7; 8 bases fit TRBD1. Germline-derived CDR1 and CDR2 are LNHNV and YYDKDF (reference sequence). The CDR3 length is 18 residues. The V gene end was trimmed by 3 bases and the J gene end by 0 bases; junction bases not matched to a gene: 13. The CDR3: CATSSYSVRQGRSYEQYF. CDR3 sequence (DNA): TGTGCCACCAGCAGTTATTCAGTGAGACAGGGGCGCTCCTACGAGCAGTACTTC.

The table lists this clone with a few counts. The V gene is TRBV9, the J gene TRBJ2-7; 7 nucleotides match TRBD1. The CDR3 is 15 amino acids. V was pared by 3 bases and J by 2 bases, with 8 bases of the junction left unmatched. Germline V gives CDR1 SGDLS, CDR2 YYNGEE. CDR3 coding DNA: TGTGCCAGCAGCGCCGGGGACAGACTTACCTACGAGCAGTACTTC. Translated: CASSAGDRLTYEQYF. Complete variable domain (other parts from reference TRBV9 and TRBJ2-7): DSGVTQTPKHLITATGQRVTLRCSPRSGDLSVYWYQQSLDQGLQFLIQYYNGEERAKGNILERFSAQQFPDLHSELNLSSLELGDSALYFCASSAGDRLTYEQYFGPGTRLTVT.